This T cell receptor (beta chain) appears in the sequencing data of a study of OX40 agonist ivuxolimab in advanced cancers. Here immunoSEQ multiplex PCR was the method, and the copy in TCRdb shows in-frame clones only, minus some. This sample has just under 60,000 clones, with roughly nine tenths found just once. The sample here was CD4+ or CD8+ T cells sorted from blood, taken in a trial of the OX40 agonist ivuxolimab. This clonotype was obtained from an adult with an advanced solid tumor such as melanoma, head and neck, liver or kidney cancer.

The DNA for the CDR3 is TGTGCCAGCATGGAGTTCGGGACAGGGGGCGTTCAGCCCCAGCATTTT. Its translation is CASMEFGTGGVQPQHF. The chain joins TRBV2 to TRBJ1-5, with TRBD1 matching over 12 bases. Germline V gives CDR1 SNHLY, CDR2 FYNNEI. V lost 7 bases to trimming and J lost 6 bases; unmatched junction nucleotides: 10. The CDR3 spans 16 residues.